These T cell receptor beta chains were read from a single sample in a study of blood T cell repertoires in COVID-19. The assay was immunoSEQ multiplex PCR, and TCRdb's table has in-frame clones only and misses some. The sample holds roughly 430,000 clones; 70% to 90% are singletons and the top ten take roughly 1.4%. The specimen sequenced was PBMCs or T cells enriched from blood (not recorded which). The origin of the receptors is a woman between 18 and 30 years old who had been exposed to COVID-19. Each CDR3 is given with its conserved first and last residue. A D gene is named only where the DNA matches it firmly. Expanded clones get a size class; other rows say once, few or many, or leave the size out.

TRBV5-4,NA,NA,CASSRGTSYNEQFF
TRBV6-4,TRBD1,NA,CASREEQGMNTEAFF
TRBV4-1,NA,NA,CASRLGEKLFF
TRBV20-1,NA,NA,CSASRQGIYEQYF
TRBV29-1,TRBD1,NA,CSVEEWAGGENIQYF
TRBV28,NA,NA,CASLGAGNRRNTEAFF
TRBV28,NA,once,CASSLNRDLQPQHF
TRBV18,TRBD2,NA,CASSPLSGDGPTSYEQYF
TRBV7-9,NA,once,CASSLSTGELFF
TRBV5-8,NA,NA,CASSFGRRNEKLFF
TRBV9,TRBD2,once,CASSGGASGSYNEQFF
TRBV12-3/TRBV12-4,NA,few,CASSLDSGSGAFF
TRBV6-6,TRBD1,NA,CASSPRGTGRISNTEAFF
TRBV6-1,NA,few,CASSDPGASVLRAGSYEQYF
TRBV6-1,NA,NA,CASSDPAIQSPFHEQYF
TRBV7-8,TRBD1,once,CASSAGGLATIYF